The 24 T cell receptor beta chains reported below all come from one sample, sequenced in a study of blood T cell repertoires in COVID-19. Libraries were prepared by immunoSEQ multiplex PCR; TCRdb keeps only in-frame clonotypes and omits some of them. This sample has around 300,000 clones; around 90% occur once, and the top ten carry 3% to 4%. The sequenced sample was peripheral blood. The receptors were sampled from a woman between 35 and 50 years old with acute or convalescent COVID-19.

A few counts support this clone. Other DNA sequences within the sample encode an identical CDR3. The gene calls are TRBV19 and TRBJ1-2; 9 bases align to TRBD1. This CDR3 has 13 amino acids. CDR1 is LNHDA, CDR2 SQIVND, per germline (reference sequence). J was trimmed by 4 bases and V by 6 bases; bases with no gene match: 3. The CDR3 is CASSGQGSYGYTF. Here the CDR3 DNA reads TGTGCCAGTAGCGGACAGGGGTCCTATGGCTACACCTTC.

This clone occurred many times. The chain carries TRBV3-1 (or the pseudogene TRBV3-2) and TRBJ2-7; possible D gene TRBD2, 7 bases. V shed 0 bases and J shed 5 bases, with 23 bases lying between them. CDR1 is LGHDT and CDR2 is YNNKEL in the germline V gene (reference sequence). CDR3 length: 18 amino acids. CDR3 DNA sequence: TGTGCCAGCAGCCAAGACAGAGATGAAGTGGGGGGGCCGGACGAGCAGTACGTC. Amino acids: CASSQDRDEVGGPDEQYV.

The chain is built from TRBV27 and TRBJ1-2; the D is unclear. CDR3 length equals 14 residues. Germline CDR1 is MNHEY and CDR2 is SMNVEV (reference sequence). Between the trimmed V and J ends, which lost 4 bases and 2 bases, there was a span of 11 bases. The CDR3 DNA is TGTGCCAGCAGTTCGGCCGGCGGGAACTATGGCTACACCTTC. This gives the protein CASSSAGGNYGYTF.

This clone occurred once. The chain has TRBV11-1 and TRBJ1-2; possibly TRBD1 for D (5 bases). This CDR3 contains 16 residues. The V gene's germline CDR1 is SGHAT and CDR2 FQDESV (reference sequence). V lost 5 bases and J 6 bases, leaving 22 bases between the germline ends. DNA for the CDR3: TGTGCCAGCAGCCCATCCACCGGTGGGGTAGGGGATGGCTACACCTTC. Translation gives CASSPSTGGVGDGYTF.

This clone has only a few counts. V and J are TRBV2 and TRBJ2-1; D possibly corresponds to TRBD2 (6 bases). The germline V gene encodes CDR1 SNHLY and CDR2 FYNNEI. V was cut by 4 bases and J by 8 bases, with 15 bases left in between. CDR3 size: 14 residues. The CDR3 spells CASSVWDSRDEQFF. The CDR3 DNA sequence: TGTGCCAGCAGTGTATGGGACTCTAGGGATGAGCAGTTCTTC. Full variable domain (outside the CDR3, taken from reference TRBV2 and TRBJ2-1): EPEVTQTPSHQVTQMGQEVILRCVPISNHLYFYWYRQILGQKVEFLVSFYNNEISEKSEIFDDQFSVERPDGSNFTLKIRSTKLEDSAMYFCASSVWDSRDEQFFGPGTRLTVL.

In this sample, this clone turned up once. The chain is built from TRBV21-1 and TRBJ2-7; TRBD2 is taken as the D call from the table, unchecked against the DNA. TRBV21-1 is shown as a pseudogene. The CDR3 is made up of 18 amino acids. In DNA form, the CDR3 reads TGTGCCAGCAGCAAAGAGCCGTCTACTAGCGGGGCCCCCTACGAGCAGTACGTC. Its translation: CASSKEPSTSGAPYEQYV.

The V gene is TRBV6-5, the J gene TRBJ1-5; 11 bases match TRBD1. The trim removed 0 bases at V and 6 bases at J, leaving 4 bases unmatched. The germline V gene has CDR1 MNHEY and CDR2 SVGAGI. The CDR3 runs to 16 residues. CDR3 nucleotide sequence: TGTGCCAGCAGTTACTCGTGGACAGGGGGCCCTCAGCCCCAGCATTTT. It codes for CASSYSWTGGPQPQHF.

The chain has TRBV4-1 and TRBJ1-6; 7 nucleotides line up with TRBD1. This CDR3 has 13 amino acids. V shed 6 bases and J 7 bases; nucleotides not matched to a gene: 3. Germline V gene lookup returns CDR1 MGHRA and CDR2 YSYEKL. Here the CDR3 DNA reads TGCGCCAGCAGAAAACAGGGGAATTCACCCCTCCACTTT. Its translation is CASRKQGNSPLHF.

This chain joins TRBV5-3 and TRBJ1-3; D is perhaps TRBD1 (6 bases). TRBV5-3 counts as an open reading frame of uncertain function. This CDR3 region has 15 residues. Deletions cut 0 bases from V and 4 bases from J, with 11 bases between. The CDR3 sequence is CARSLGQEVGNTIYF. DNA for the CDR3: TGTGCCAGAAGCTTGGGACAGGAAGTAGGAAACACCATATATTTT.

In DNA form, the CDR3 reads TGCAGCGTTTCCGGGACATCTAGCAATCAGCCCCAGCATTTT. Translating it yields CSVSGTSSNQPQHF. V gene TRBV29-1 combines with J gene TRBJ1-5, with D maybe TRBD1 (6 bases). Germline-derived CDR1 and CDR2 are SQVTM and ANQGSEA. V gave up 5 bases and J gave up 0 bases, with 11 bases separating them. This CDR3 has 14 residues. The full variable domain, rest sourced from reference TRBV29-1 and TRBJ1-5, is SAVISQKPSRDICQRGTSLTIQCQVDSQVTMMFWYRQQPGQSLTLIATANQGSEATYESGFVIDKFPISRPNLTFSTLTVSNMSPEDSSIYLCSVSGTSSNQPQHFGDGTRLSIL.

The chain links TRBV6-5 to TRBJ2-5; TRBD2 aligns across 7 bases. The germline CDR1 and CDR2 sequences are MNHEY and SVGAGI. The CDR3 has 10 residues. The junction had 5 bases not matched to a gene; V was cut back by 10 bases and J by 9 bases. The DNA of the CDR3 is TGTGCCACCGGGGGGAGGCCCCAGTACTTC. Its translation: CATGGRPQYF.

The chain uses TRBV11-1 and TRBJ2-1, with 12 bases aligning to TRBD2. Per the germline V gene, CDR1 is SGHAT and CDR2 is FQDESV (reference sequence). The J segment lost 10 bases and the V segment lost 4 bases, leaving 5 bases of the junction unmatched. CDR3 length: 14 amino acids. This CDR3 is CASSWASGGGEQFF. Written as DNA, the CDR3 is TGTGCCAGCAGCTGGGCTAGCGGGGGGGGCGAGCAGTTCTTC. The full variable domain, its missing parts supplied by reference TRBV11-1 and TRBJ2-1, is EAEVAQSPRYKITEKSQAVAFWCDPISGHATLYWYRQILGQGPELLVQFQDESVVDDSQLPKDRFSAERLKGVDSTLKIQPAELGDSAMYLCASSWASGGGEQFFGPGTRLTVL.

This chain connects TRBV12-3 or TRBV12-4 to TRBJ2-1, with 7 bases that match TRBD2. The CDR3 spans 13 residues. V lost 7 bases to trimming and J lost 6 bases; unmatched junction nucleotides: 6. The CDR3 nucleotides read TGTGCCAGCACCCCCTCGGGGGGCAATGAGCAGTTCTTC. It encodes CASTPSGGNEQFF.

This chain connects TRBV3-1 (or the pseudogene TRBV3-2) to TRBJ1-1, with 11 bases matching TRBD1. In germline, CDR1 is LGHDT, CDR2 YNNKEL (reference sequence). CDR3 length: 14 amino acids. Germline trimming cut 4 bases from V and 6 bases from J; bases unmatched to any gene: 4. CDR3 in amino acids: CASSPGQGGPEAFF. As DNA, the CDR3 is TGTGCCAGCAGCCCGGGACAGGGGGGACCTGAAGCTTTCTTT.

The chain uses TRBV18 and TRBJ1-1; D is perhaps TRBD1 (6 bases). Germline V gene data show CDR1 as KGHSH and CDR2 as LQKENI. The CDR3 spans 15 residues. V lost 3 bases and J lost 6, with 17 bases in between. The DNA for the CDR3 is TGTGCCAGCTCACCGACAGGACACAGTATGGCTGAAGCTTTCTTT. Residues: CASSPTGHSMAEAFF. The entire variable domain, with the rest obtained from reference TRBV18 and TRBJ1-1, is as follows: NAGVMQNPRHLVRRRGQEARLRCSPMKGHSHVYWYRQLPEEGLKFMVYLQKENIIDESGMPKERFSAEFPKEGPSILRIQQVVRGDSAAYFCASSPTGHSMAEAFFGQGTRLTVV.

The chain recombines TRBV3-1 (or the pseudogene TRBV3-2) with TRBJ1-5, with D perhaps TRBD1 (6 bases). Trimming left V 5 bases short and J 7 bases short, with 12 bases between. The CDR3 loop spans 13 amino acids. In germline, CDR1 is LGHDT, CDR2 YNNKEL (reference sequence). The CDR3: CASSVQQGQPQHF. For the CDR3, the DNA is TGTGCCAGCAGCGTTCAACAGGGACAGCCCCAGCATTTT.

The chain links TRBV29-1 to TRBJ1-2; TRBD1 agrees at 9 bases. The V segment lost 6 bases and the J segment 4 bases; nucleotides outside the gene matches: 12. Germline V gene data show CDR1 as SQVTM and CDR2 as ANQGSEA. This CDR3 has 15 amino acids. CDR3 sequence (DNA): TGCAGCGTCCCGAGGACACAGGGGGCGAGCTATGGCTACACCTTC. Translation gives CSVPRTQGASYGYTF.

This chain connects TRBV5-6 to TRBJ1-4, with 7 bases aligning to TRBD1. The germline V gene encodes CDR1 SGHDT and CDR2 YYEEEE. The CDR3 contains 14 residues. V was clipped by 4 bases and J by 8 bases; unmatched bases: 8. The CDR3 bases are TGTGCCAGCAGCCCGACAGGGTTTGTCGAAAAACTGTTTTTT. Amino acid sequence: CASSPTGFVEKLFF.

The chain combines TRBV2 with TRBJ1-5; D is unresolved. The germline V gene encodes CDR1 SNHLY and CDR2 FYNNEI. The V gene lost 8 bases and the J gene lost 1 base, with 9 bases spanning the gap. The CDR3 runs 13 residues. Written as DNA, the CDR3 is TGTGCCAGCCGTTCGGAGAGCAATCAGCCCCAGCATTTT. Its translation: CASRSESNQPQHF.

The chain employs TRBV2 and TRBJ1-2; 8 bases line up with TRBD1. This CDR3 is 12 amino acids long. The V gene's germline CDR1 is SNHLY and CDR2 FYNNEI. V lost 7 bases and J lost 8; bases outside the gene matches: 6. The CDR3 reads CASKFDRGGYTF. In nucleotides, the CDR3 is TGTGCCAGCAAATTCGACAGGGGAGGCTACACCTTC.

The chain joins TRBV5-6 to TRBJ1-1, with TRBD1 as a possible D gene (5 bases). Germline values: CDR1 SGHDT, CDR2 YYEEEE. Trimming took off 3 bases at V and 4 bases at J, with 13 bases between the two ends. The CDR3 is made up of 14 amino acids. CDR3 amino acids: CASSSVRGGTEAFF. Written as DNA, the CDR3 is TGTGCCAGCAGCTCGGTTAGGGGCGGCACTGAAGCTTTCTTT. Full variable domain (remainder filled in from reference TRBV5-6 and TRBJ1-1): DAGVTQSPTHLIKTRGQQVTLRCSPKSGHDTVSWYQQALGQGPQFIFQYYEEEERQRGNFPDRFSGHQFPNYSSELNVNALLLGDSALYLCASSSVRGGTEAFFGQGTRLTVV.

The chain combines TRBV19 with TRBJ1-5, with TRBD1 identical over 8 bases. This CDR3 has 12 amino acids. Germline loops: CDR1 LNHDA, CDR2 SQIVND (reference sequence). Losses at the gene ends were 8 bases for V and 7 bases for J; bases not matched to a gene: 4. The CDR3 DNA is TGTGCCAGTCGACAGGGGTGGCAGCCCCAGCATTTT. Translated, it gives CASRQGWQPQHF.

The gene calls are TRBV19 and TRBJ2-1; tentatively, D is TRBD2 (6 bases). Germline assignment: CDR1 LNHDA and CDR2 SQIVND (reference sequence). The length of the CDR3 is 15 residues. V was pared by 7 bases and J by 0 bases, with 13 bases between. The CDR3 DNA is TGTGCCAGTACCATGGGAGGAAACTCCTACAATGAGCAGTTCTTC. Its protein product is CASTMGGNSYNEQFF. The whole variable domain, filled in from reference TRBV19 and TRBJ2-1, reads DGGITQSPKYLFRKEGQNVTLSCEQNLNHDAMYWYRQDPGQGLRLIYYSQIVNDFQKGDIAEGYSVSREKKESFPLTVTSAQKNPTAFYLCASTMGGNSYNEQFFGPGTRLTVL.

This clone was seen a handful of times. The genes are TRBV6-1 and TRBJ1-1; 11 bases agree with TRBD1. The V gene end was trimmed by 3 bases and the J gene end by 0 bases; junction bases not matched to a gene: 3. CDR1 and CDR2 from the germline V gene are MNHNS and SASEGT. This CDR3 has 16 amino acids. The CDR3 DNA reads as TGTGCCAGCAGTGATGGGACAGGGGGTCTGAACACTGAAGCTTTCTTT. Protein: CASSDGTGGLNTEAFF.